This note documents a single T cell receptor (beta chain) sequence. These data originate in a study of blood T cell repertoires in COVID-19. Study-wide context: Both acute and convalescent COVID-19 samples were obtained from the United States, Italy and Spain. Nucleic acid was either cDNA or gDNA, and it came from T cells, B-cell-depleted T cells, or PBMCs.

As processed by the authors: Reference gene primer amplification in the assay estimated nucleated cell counts. Assay: immunoSEQ multiplex PCR; the TCRdb copy retains only in-frame clones and omits some. From that table come the V and J calls and clone size; the DNA was used to work out D and trimming. The sample records 75,000 to 100,000 clones, around 88% being singletons. Germline assignment: CDR1 LNHDA and CDR2 SQIVND (reference sequence). With 2 bases removed from V and 0 bases from J, the gap between germline ends came to 9 bases. This CDR3 has 15 residues. The source is a man in his 60s with acute or convalescent COVID-19. The V gene is TRBV19, the J gene TRBJ2-3; D is possibly TRBD2 (6 bases). The sequencing sample was made of peripheral blood. CDR3 nucleotides: TGTGCCAGTAGTATAAGGCGGGGAAGCACAGATACGCAGTATTTT. This gives the protein CASSIRRGSTDTQYF.